This is a list of T cell receptor beta chains from one sample in a study of Graves' ophthalmopathy and Graves' hyperthyroidism. A single record per CDR3 protein comes from TCRdb applying MiXCR to the multiplex PCR reads. The repertoire holds about 370,000 distinct CDR3 sequences, with about 15% as singletons. Material: peripheral blood. The receptors shown here come from an adult woman with stable Graves' hyperthyroidism. Both conserved end residues are trimmed from each CDR3.

>TRBJ2-7|TRBV9
ASSPRLAGVHEQY
>TRBJ1-3|TRBV6-1
ASSFTAAGNTIY
>TRBJ2-7|TRBV20-1
SAKRDNYEQY
>TRBJ2-7|TRBV5-1
ASSPAHIGYEQY
>TRBJ2-5|TRBV11-2
ASSPYNGEETQY
>TRBJ2-6|TRBV5-1
ASSFLGQPIGSGANVLT
>TRBJ1-1|TRBV6-1
ASSDGWRGVGTEAF
>TRBJ2-7|TRBV2
ASSALGEQY
>TRBJ2-7|TRBV6-1
ASSERGHVPSYEQY
>TRBJ2-2|TRBV27
ASSTTGSSGELF
>TRBJ2-5|TRBV30
AWTVTRTSGVQETQY
>TRBJ2-7|TRBV7-2
ASSLLREQY
>TRBJ1-6|TRBV5-1
ASSMAGSGSDSPLH
>TRBJ2-7|TRBV28
ASSPGMYYEQY
>TRBJ2-5|TRBV19
ASSPPDRVLMDGVETQY
>TRBJ2-5|TRBV12-3/TRBV12-4
ASSSPGTGGETQY
>TRBJ1-5|TRBV27
ASRLGQGNNQPQH
>TRBJ1-2|TRBV11-2
ASSLEQNGYT
>TRBJ2-7|TRBV7-8
ASSLARDRTYEQY
>TRBJ2-7|TRBV5-1
ASRSGASANEQY
>TRBJ2-7|TRBV2
ASSEDRVGEQY
>TRBJ2-2|TRBV14
ASSQRAIGTGELF
>TRBJ2-7|TRBV11-2
ASSLGPGGQY